Following are 13 T cell receptor beta chains from one sample sequenced in a study of T cell repertoires in cytomegalovirus infection. From the reads, TCRdb called clonotypes with MiXCR, one entry per CDR3 protein. The table has under 800,000 distinct CDR3 sequences, 24% seen once; the top ten hold approximately 8.2%. The specimen was CD8+ T cells from PBMCs. These TCRs come from a human donor in good health (CMV status not recorded). Some clones in this sample may be carry-over from other donors' samples.

The chain joins TRBV5-6 to TRBJ1-4, with 8 positions matching TRBD1. The CDR3 length is 13 residues. Losses at the gene ends were 4 bases for V and 10 bases for J; bases not matched to a gene: 6. Germline V CDR1 and CDR2: SGHDT, YYEEEE. The CDR3 DNA sequence: TGTGCCAGCAGCACCGGGACAGGTGGAAAACTGTTTTTT. The encoded protein is CASSTGTGGKLFF.

The sample holds a few counts of this clonotype. The chain joins TRBV14 to TRBJ1-1; D might be TRBD1 (5 bases). The germline V and J ends were trimmed by 4 bases and 7 bases, with 16 bases remaining between them. The germline gives CDR1 SGHDN, CDR2 FVKESK. The CDR3 has 14 residues. The DNA for the CDR3 is TGTGCCAGCAGCCTACCGGGACGGCGGGGTGAAGCTTTCTTT. Protein product: CASSLPGRRGEAFF.

This clonotype was picked up a small number of times. J is TRBJ2-2 and V is TRBV6-2 or TRBV6-3, with 8 positions matching TRBD2. Looked up from germline, CDR1 is MNHEY and CDR2 is SVGEGT. The CDR3 runs 15 residues. V was clipped by 7 bases and J by 2 bases; unmatched bases: 6. The CDR3 nucleotides are TGTGCCAGCACCGGGGGGGCCTTTAACACCGGGGAGCTGTTTTTT. It yields the protein CASTGGAFNTGELFF.

This chain links TRBV5-1 with TRBJ2-7, with D perhaps matching TRBD2 (5 bases). CDR1 and CDR2 (germline): SGHRS, YFSETQ. CDR3 length: 13 amino acids. Trimming stripped 6 bases from V and 0 bases from J, with 10 bases between. The CDR3 loop is CASTGGYSYEQYF. The CDR3 DNA sequence: TGCGCCAGCACCGGCGGGTACTCCTACGAGCAGTACTTC.

J is TRBJ2-7 and V is TRBV10-3; D is unclear. Germline CDR1 reads ENHRY; CDR2 reads SYGVKD. The CDR3 loop spans 13 amino acids. The V gene lost 2 bases and the J gene lost 5 bases, with 10 bases spanning the gap. The CDR3 loop is CAISEAELHEQYV. The CDR3 nucleotides are TGTGCCATCAGTGAGGCGGAACTTCACGAGCAGTACGTC.

This clonotype was counted only a few times. This sequence joins TRBV24-1 and TRBJ2-3; a possible D gene is TRBD1 (7 bases). The V end lost 3 bases, the J end lost 0 bases, and 12 bases lay between the germline ends. This CDR3 has 16 amino acids. Germline V gene data show CDR1 as KGHDR and CDR2 as SFDVKD. The CDR3 DNA follows: TGTGCCACCAGTGATGCGGGGACAGCTAGCACAGATACGCAGTATTTT. This gives the protein CATSDAGTASTDTQYF.

This chain uses TRBV7-9 with TRBJ2-5; 10 positions match TRBD1. The trim removed 5 bases at V and 5 bases at J, leaving 14 bases unmatched. Germline-derived CDR1 and CDR2 are SEHNR and FQNEAQ (reference sequence). The CDR3 is made up of 17 amino acids. CDR3 loop: CASSPEPGQGRGETQYF. DNA of the CDR3: TGTGCCAGCAGCCCGGAACCGGGACAGGGGCGAGGGGAGACCCAGTACTTC. The full variable domain, with the rest looked up from reference TRBV7-9 and TRBJ2-5, is DTGVSQNPRHKITKRGQNVTFRCDPISEHNRLYWYRQTLGQGPEFLTYFQNEAQLEKSRLLSDRFSAERPKGSFSTLEIQRTEQGDSAMYLCASSPEPGQGRGETQYFGPGTRLLVL.

This clonotype was seen only a few times. The V call is TRBV25-1, the J call TRBJ1-6, with 7 bases identical to TRBD1. This CDR3 is 14 amino acids long. Germline CDR1 and CDR2: MGHDK and SYGVNS. V lost 8 bases and J lost 7; bases outside the gene matches: 8. CDR3: CASALQGGNSPLHF. The CDR3 nucleotides are TGTGCCAGCGCCCTCCAGGGGGGGAATTCACCCCTCCACTTT.

This chain connects TRBV25-1 to TRBJ2-2; no clear D gene. Trimming left V 2 bases short and J 2 bases short, with 12 bases between. This CDR3 is built from 16 residues. The germline V gene has CDR1 MGHDK and CDR2 SYGVNS. CDR3 DNA sequence: TGTGCCAGCAGTGAAATAGAGGTCTACAACACCGGGGAGCTGTTTTTT. Protein product: CASSEIEVYNTGELFF.

This clonotype was found a few times. The genes are TRBV7-9 and TRBJ1-1, with D uncertain. V lost 3 bases to trimming and J lost 10 bases, with 9 bases between them. The CDR3 runs to 11 residues. Germline V CDR1 and CDR2: SEHNR, FQNEAQ (reference sequence). The CDR3 DNA reads TGTGCCAGCAGCTTCAATAAGGGAGCTTTCTTT. It translates to CASSFNKGAFF.

This clonotype showed up just a few times. The gene calls are TRBV20-1 and TRBJ2-5, with D tentatively TRBD1 or TRBD2 (5 bases each). CDR3 length: 16 amino acids. Germline V gene data show CDR1 as DFQATT and CDR2 as SNEGSKA (reference sequence). Trimming took off 0 bases at V and 1 base at J, with 15 bases between the two ends. The CDR3 nucleotides read TGCAGTGCTAGAGATAGGGGACGCCAGCTCCAAGAGACCCAGTACTTC. Protein product: CSARDRGRQLQETQYF.

The CDR3 loop reads CAISESTGLNTEAFF. CDR3 bases: TGTGCCATCAGTGAGTCGACAGGGCTGAACACTGAAGCTTTCTTT. The V and J genes are TRBV10-3 and TRBJ1-1; 7 bases align to TRBD1. CDR3 length equals 15 residues. Germline trimming cut 0 bases from V and 0 bases from J; bases unmatched to any gene: 1. The germline V gene encodes CDR1 ENHRY and CDR2 SYGVKD.

J is TRBJ1-3 and V is TRBV7-9; 7 bases map to TRBD1. This CDR3 has 15 amino acids. From germline, CDR1 is SEHNR and CDR2 FQNEAQ (reference sequence). V lost 5 bases, J lost 7 bases, and 11 bases stayed unmatched. The CDR3 DNA reads TGTGCCAGCAGCATCTGGGACAGCTCTCGGAACACCATATATTTT. Encoded protein: CASSIWDSSRNTIYF.